This T cell receptor beta chain was identified during a study of blood T cell repertoires in COVID-19. Donors were grouped by their self-reported clinical history. Original handling: Nucleated cell counts were estimated from reference gene primer amplification. Libraries were prepared by immunoSEQ multiplex PCR; TCRdb keeps only in-frame clonotypes and omits some of them. Clone size and the V and J calls come from that table; the DNA yielded D and trimming. Among about 190,000 clones listed, approximately 86% were seen once. Trimming removed 4 bases from V and 7 bases from J; junction bases left unmatched: 14. The CDR3 runs to 15 residues. Germline values: CDR1 SGHNT, CDR2 YYREEE (reference sequence).

Sample: PBMCs or T cells enriched from blood (not recorded which). This receptor was taken from a woman aged 40 to 50 in a cohort exposed to, infected with or recovered from COVID-19 (not recorded which). The gene calls are TRBV5-4 and TRBJ2-7; 7 bases align to TRBD2. CDR3 amino acids: CASSPPGRPAGEQYF. CDR3 nucleotide sequence: TGTGCCAGCAGCCCACCGGGACGCCCAGCGGGGGAGCAGTACTTC.